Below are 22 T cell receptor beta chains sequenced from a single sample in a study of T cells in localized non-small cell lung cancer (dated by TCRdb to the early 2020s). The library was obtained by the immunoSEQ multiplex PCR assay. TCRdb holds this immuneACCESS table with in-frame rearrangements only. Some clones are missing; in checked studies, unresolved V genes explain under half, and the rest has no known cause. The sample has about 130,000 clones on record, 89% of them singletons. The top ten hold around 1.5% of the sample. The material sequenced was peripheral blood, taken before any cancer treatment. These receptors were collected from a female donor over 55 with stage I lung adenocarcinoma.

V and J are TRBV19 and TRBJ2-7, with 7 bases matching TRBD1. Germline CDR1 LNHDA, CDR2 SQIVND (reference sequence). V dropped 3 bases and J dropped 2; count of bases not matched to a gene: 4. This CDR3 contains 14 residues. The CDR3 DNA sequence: TGTGCCAGTAGTATCGGGACAGTAGCCTACGAGCAGTACTTC. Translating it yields CASSIGTVAYEQYF.

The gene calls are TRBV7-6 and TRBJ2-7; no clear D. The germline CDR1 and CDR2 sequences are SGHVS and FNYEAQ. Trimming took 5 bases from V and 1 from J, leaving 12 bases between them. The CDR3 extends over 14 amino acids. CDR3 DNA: TGTGCCAGCAGCAGCCTCCACGGATCCTACGAGCAGTACTTC. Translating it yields CASSSLHGSYEQYF. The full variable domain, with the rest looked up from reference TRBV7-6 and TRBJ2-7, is GAGVSQSPRYKVTKRGQDVALRCDPISGHVSLYWYRQALGQGPEFLTYFNYEAQQDKSGLPNDRFSAERPEGSISTLTIQRTEQRDSAMYRCASSSLHGSYEQYFGPGTRLTVT.

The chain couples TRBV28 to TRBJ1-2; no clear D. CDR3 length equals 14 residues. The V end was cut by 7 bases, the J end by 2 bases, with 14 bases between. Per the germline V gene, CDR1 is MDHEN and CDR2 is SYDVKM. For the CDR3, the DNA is TGTGCCAGCACCGCCCTGAACCGAAACTATGGCTACACCTTC. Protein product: CASTALNRNYGYTF.

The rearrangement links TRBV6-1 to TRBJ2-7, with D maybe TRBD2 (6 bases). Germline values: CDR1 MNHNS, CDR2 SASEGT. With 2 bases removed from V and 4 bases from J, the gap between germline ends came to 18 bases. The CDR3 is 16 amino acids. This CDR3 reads CASSEFGGLAAYEQYF. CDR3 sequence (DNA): TGTGCCAGCAGTGAATTTGGGGGGTTGGCGGCTTACGAGCAGTACTTC.

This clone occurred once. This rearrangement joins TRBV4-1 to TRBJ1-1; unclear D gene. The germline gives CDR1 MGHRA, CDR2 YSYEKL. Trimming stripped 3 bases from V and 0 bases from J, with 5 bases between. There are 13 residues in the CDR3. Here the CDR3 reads CASSHVLNTEAFF. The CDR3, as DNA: TGCGCCAGCAGCCATGTCCTGAACACTGAAGCTTTCTTT.

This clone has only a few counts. The CDR3: CASSKGGLEETQYF. The CDR3 DNA reads as TGTGCCAGCAGCAAAGGCGGGCTCGAAGAGACCCAGTACTTC. The chain is built from TRBV9 and TRBJ2-5; D is possibly TRBD2 (5 bases). The CDR3 loop spans 14 amino acids. In germline, CDR1 is SGDLS, CDR2 YYNGEE. Trimming took 4 bases from V and 3 from J, leaving 13 bases between them. The entire variable domain, with the rest obtained from reference TRBV9 and TRBJ2-5, is as follows: DSGVTQTPKHLITATGQRVTLRCSPRSGDLSVYWYQQSLDQGLQFLIQYYNGEERAKGNILERFSAQQFPDLHSELNLSSLELGDSALYFCASSKGGLEETQYFGPGTRLLVL.

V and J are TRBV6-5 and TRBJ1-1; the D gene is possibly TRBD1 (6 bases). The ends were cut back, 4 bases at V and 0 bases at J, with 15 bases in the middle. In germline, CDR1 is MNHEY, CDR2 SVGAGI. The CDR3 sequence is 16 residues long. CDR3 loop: CASSFSDSLLNTEAFF. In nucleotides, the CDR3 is TGTGCCAGCAGTTTCTCGGACAGCCTGCTGAACACTGAAGCTTTCTTT.

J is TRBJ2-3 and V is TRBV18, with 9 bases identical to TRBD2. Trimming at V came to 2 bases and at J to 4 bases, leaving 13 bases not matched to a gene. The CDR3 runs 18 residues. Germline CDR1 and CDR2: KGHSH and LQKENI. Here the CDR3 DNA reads TGTGCCAGCTCACCAAGGACCTCCGGCGGGAGGGCCTCAGATACGCAGTATTTT. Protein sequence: CASSPRTSGGRASDTQYF.

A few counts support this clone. The DNA for the CDR3 is TGCAGCGGGATGGGGACTAGCGGGAGTATCGATGAGCAGTTCTTC. This gives the protein CSGMGTSGSIDEQFF. The J gene is TRBJ2-1, the V gene TRBV29-1; 14 nucleotides align to TRBD2. Germline trimming cut 7 bases from V and 8 bases from J; bases unmatched to any gene: 10. Looked up from germline, CDR1 is SQVTM and CDR2 is ANQGSEA. The CDR3 contains 15 residues.

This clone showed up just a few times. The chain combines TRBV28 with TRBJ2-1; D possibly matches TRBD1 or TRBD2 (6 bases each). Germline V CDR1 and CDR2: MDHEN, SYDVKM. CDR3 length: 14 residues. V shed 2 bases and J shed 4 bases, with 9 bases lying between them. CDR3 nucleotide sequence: TGTGCCAGCAGTTTAAGGGGGGAGTACAATGAGCAGTTCTTC. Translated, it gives CASSLRGEYNEQFF.

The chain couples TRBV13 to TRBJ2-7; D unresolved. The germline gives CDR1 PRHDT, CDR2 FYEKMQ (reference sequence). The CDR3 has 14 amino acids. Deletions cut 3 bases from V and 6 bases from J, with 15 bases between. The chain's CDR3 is CASSFATGRSEQYF. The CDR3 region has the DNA TGTGCCAGCAGCTTCGCGACCGGGCGGAGCGAGCAGTACTTC.

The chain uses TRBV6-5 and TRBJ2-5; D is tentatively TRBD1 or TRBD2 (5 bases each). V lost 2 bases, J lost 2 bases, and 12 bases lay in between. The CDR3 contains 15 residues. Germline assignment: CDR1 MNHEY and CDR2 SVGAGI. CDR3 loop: CASSYRGTGQETQYF. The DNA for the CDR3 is TGTGCCAGCAGTTACAGAGGGACGGGACAAGAGACCCAGTACTTC.

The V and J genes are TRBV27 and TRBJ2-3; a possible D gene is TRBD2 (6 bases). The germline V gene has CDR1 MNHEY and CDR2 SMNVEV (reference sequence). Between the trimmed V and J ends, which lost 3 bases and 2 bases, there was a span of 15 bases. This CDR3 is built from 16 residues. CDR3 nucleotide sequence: TGTGCCAGCAGTTTTAGTCTAGCGACCCTCACAGATACGCAGTATTTT. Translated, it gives CASSFSLATLTDTQYF.

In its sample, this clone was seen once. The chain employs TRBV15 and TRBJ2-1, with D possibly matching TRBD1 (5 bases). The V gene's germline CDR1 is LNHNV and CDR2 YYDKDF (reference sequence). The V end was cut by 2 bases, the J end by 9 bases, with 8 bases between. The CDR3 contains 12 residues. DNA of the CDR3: TGTGCCACCAGCAGACCCCAGGGTGAGCAGTTCTTC. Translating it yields CATSRPQGEQFF.

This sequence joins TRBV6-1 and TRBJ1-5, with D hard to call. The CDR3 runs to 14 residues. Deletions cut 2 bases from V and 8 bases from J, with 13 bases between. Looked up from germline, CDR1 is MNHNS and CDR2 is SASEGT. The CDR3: CASSERRTREPQHF. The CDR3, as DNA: TGTGCCAGCAGTGAAAGACGGACGAGAGAGCCCCAGCATTTT.

CDR3 residues: CASSTLAGQTQYF. The CDR3 nucleotides read TGTGCCAGCAGCACTCTCGCGGGACAGACCCAGTACTTC. V usage is TRBV5-4 and J usage is TRBJ2-5; D possibly corresponds to TRBD2 (6 bases). The CDR3 has 13 amino acids. The germline V and J ends were trimmed by 4 bases and 6 bases, with 13 bases remaining between them. CDR1 is SGHNT, CDR2 YYREEE, per germline (reference sequence).

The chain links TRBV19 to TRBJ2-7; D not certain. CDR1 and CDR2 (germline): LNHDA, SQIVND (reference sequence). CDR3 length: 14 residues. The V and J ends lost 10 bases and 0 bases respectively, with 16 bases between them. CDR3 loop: CATSLNSPSYEQYF. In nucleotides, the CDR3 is TGTGCCACCTCCCTTAATAGTCCCTCCTACGAGCAGTACTTC. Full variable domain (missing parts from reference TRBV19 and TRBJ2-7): DGGITQSPKYLFRKEGQNVTLSCEQNLNHDAMYWYRQDPGQGLRLIYYSQIVNDFQKGDIAEGYSVSREKKESFPLTVTSAQKNPTAFYLCATSLNSPSYEQYFGPGTRLTVT.

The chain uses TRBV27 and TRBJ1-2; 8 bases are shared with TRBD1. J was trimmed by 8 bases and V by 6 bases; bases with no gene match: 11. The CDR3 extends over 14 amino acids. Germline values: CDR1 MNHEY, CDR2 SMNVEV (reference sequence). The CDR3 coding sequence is TGTGCCAGCAGGGAACCAGGGGGCTTGGGGGGCTACACCTTC. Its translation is CASREPGGLGGYTF.

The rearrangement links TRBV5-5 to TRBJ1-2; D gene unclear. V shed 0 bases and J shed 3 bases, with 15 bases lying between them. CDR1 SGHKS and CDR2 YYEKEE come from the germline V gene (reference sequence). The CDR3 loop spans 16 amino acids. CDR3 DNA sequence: TGTGCCAGCAGCTTGGCCCCCGGACCAAATTACTATGGCTACACCTTC. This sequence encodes CASSLAPGPNYYGYTF.

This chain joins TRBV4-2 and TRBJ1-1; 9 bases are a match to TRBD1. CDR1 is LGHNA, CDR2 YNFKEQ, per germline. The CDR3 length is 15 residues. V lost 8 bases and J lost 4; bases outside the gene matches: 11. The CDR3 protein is CASRSAGTGSTEAFF. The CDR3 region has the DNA TGTGCCAGCCGGTCGGCCGGGACAGGGTCCACTGAAGCTTTCTTT.

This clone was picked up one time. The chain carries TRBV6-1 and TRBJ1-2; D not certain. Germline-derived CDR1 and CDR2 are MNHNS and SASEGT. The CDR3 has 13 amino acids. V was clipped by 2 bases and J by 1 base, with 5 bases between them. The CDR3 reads CASSEIFNYGYTF. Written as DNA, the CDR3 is TGTGCCAGCAGTGAAATCTTTAACTATGGCTACACCTTC.

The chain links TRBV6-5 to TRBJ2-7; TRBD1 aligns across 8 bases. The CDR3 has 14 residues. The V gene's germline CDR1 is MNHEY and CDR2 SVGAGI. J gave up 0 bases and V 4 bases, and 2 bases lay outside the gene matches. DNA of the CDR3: TGTGCCAGCAGTTTGGGGACAGGCTCCTACGAGCAGTACTTC. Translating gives CASSLGTGSYEQYF.